The 15 T cell receptor beta chains in this list originate from one sample, sequenced in a study of shared clonotypes between healthy human individuals. Here immunoSEQ multiplex PCR was the method, and the copy in TCRdb shows in-frame clones only, minus some. Of around 2,000,000 clones in the sample, about 94% were seen once. CD8 cells classed as naive were CD45RO-negative and positively selected for CCR7, excluding terminally differentiated effector memory CD45RA+ cells. Input material: naive CD8+ T cells sorted from blood. These receptors originate from a man aged 18-30 years in good health.

V gene TRBV7-6 combines with J gene TRBJ2-1; tentatively, D is TRBD1 (5 bases). The CDR3 extends over 16 amino acids. CDR1 and CDR2 (germline): SGHVS, FNYEAQ. Trimming removed 1 base at V and 0 bases at J, with 10 bases between. The chain's CDR3 is CASSLVWTNSYNEQFF. Written as DNA, the CDR3 is TGTGCCAGCAGCTTAGTATGGACAAACTCCTACAATGAGCAGTTCTTC.

CDR3 DNA sequence: TGTGCCAGCAGTCCGACAGGGCCGAGCTCCTATAATTCACCCCTCCACTTT. Translation: CASSPTGPSSYNSPLHF. The V and J genes are TRBV27 and TRBJ1-6, with TRBD1 identical over 7 bases. The CDR3 sequence is 17 residues long. The V and J ends lost 5 bases and 0 bases, in that order; junction bases with no gene match: 7. The germline V gene encodes CDR1 MNHEY and CDR2 SMNVEV (reference sequence).

This chain links TRBV28 with TRBJ1-3, with D hard to call. The CDR3 totals 15 residues. Germline V gene data show CDR1 as MDHEN and CDR2 as SYDVKM. Trimming took 1 base from V and 4 from J, leaving 11 bases between them. The CDR3 here is CASSLSGEAGNTIYF. The DNA for the CDR3 is TGTGCCAGCAGTTTATCTGGGGAGGCCGGAAACACCATATATTTT.

On this clone itself: This specimen includes other DNA sequences encoding the same CDR3. This chain joins TRBV11-2 and TRBJ2-7; D uncertain. V was cut by 1 base and J by 4 bases, with 8 bases left in between. Germline V CDR1 and CDR2: SGHAT, FQNNGV. CDR3 length equals 13 residues. The CDR3 DNA sequence: TGTGCCAGCAGCTTAGGCCCTACTTACGAGCAGTACTTC. It encodes CASSLGPTYEQYF.

This clone was found once. The rearrangement links TRBV5-1 to TRBJ2-3; tentatively, D is TRBD2 (5 bases). V was clipped by 2 bases and J by 0 bases, with 10 bases between them. Germline V gives CDR1 SGHRS, CDR2 YFSETQ. The CDR3 has 15 residues. CDR3 DNA: TGCGCCAGCAGCTTTTTCGGGATTAGCACAGATACGCAGTATTTT. Its translation: CASSFFGISTDTQYF.

This chain links TRBV19 with TRBJ1-2; 8 nucleotides line up with TRBD1. The CDR3 length is 14 residues. The germline gives CDR1 LNHDA, CDR2 SQIVND (reference sequence). J was trimmed by 4 bases and V by 1 base; bases with no gene match: 2. For the CDR3, the DNA is TGTGCCAGTAGTATAGGGACAGGGTCCTATGGCTACACCTTC. Translated, it gives CASSIGTGSYGYTF.

The CDR3 coding sequence is TGTGCCAGCAGTTTAGGGCACGATACGCAGTATTTT. Residues: CASSLGHDTQYF. The chain links TRBV27 to TRBJ2-3, with D hard to call. The CDR3 loop spans 12 amino acids. Germline V gene data show CDR1 as MNHEY and CDR2 as SMNVEV (reference sequence). Between the trimmed V and J ends, which lost 2 bases and 6 bases, there was a span of 6 bases.

This sequence joins TRBV27 and TRBJ1-3; D is undetermined. Between the trimmed V and J ends, which lost 3 bases and 0 bases, there was a span of 9 bases. This CDR3 contains 15 residues. In germline, CDR1 is MNHEY, CDR2 SMNVEV (reference sequence). CDR3 protein: CASSFDGVSGNTIYF. CDR3 DNA sequence: TGTGCCAGCAGTTTCGACGGAGTCTCTGGAAACACCATATATTTT.

The rearrangement joins TRBV5-4 to TRBJ2-7, with 8 nucleotides matching TRBD1. With 4 bases clipped from V and 1 base from J, the junction kept 7 bases outside the gene matches. Germline assignment: CDR1 SGHNT and CDR2 YYREEE (reference sequence). The CDR3 loop spans 15 amino acids. CDR3 sequence reads: CASSLGQGMSYEQYF. The CDR3 nucleotides read TGTGCCAGCAGCCTAGGACAGGGTATGTCCTACGAGCAGTACTTC.

The V and J genes are TRBV6-5 and TRBJ2-7, with 10 bases identical to TRBD2. CDR3 length: 13 residues. In germline, CDR1 is MNHEY, CDR2 SVGAGI. Germline trimming cut 10 bases from V and 5 bases from J; bases unmatched to any gene: 8. CDR3: CATSEREGDEQYF. The CDR3 DNA reads TGTGCCACCTCCGAGCGGGAGGGCGACGAGCAGTACTTC.

Turning to this clone: This CDR3 is also generated by other DNA sequences in the sample. The chain couples TRBV6-5 to TRBJ2-7; possible D gene TRBD2, 6 bases. Germline-derived CDR1 and CDR2 are MNHEY and SVGAGI. The CDR3 is 13 amino acids. V lost 6 bases and J lost 1, with 10 bases in between. The CDR3 nucleotides are TGTGCCAGCAGCCCGGGACTGTCCTACGAGCAGTACTTC. The encoded protein is CASSPGLSYEQYF.

This clone occurred once. Within the sample, other DNA sequences also encode this same CDR3. This sequence joins TRBV5-1 and TRBJ2-7; 11 bases map to TRBD2. Germline CDR1 is SGHRS and CDR2 is YFSETQ. Losses at the gene ends were 4 bases for V and 0 bases for J; bases not matched to a gene: 3. CDR3 length: 15 amino acids. CDR3 sequence reads: CASSPSGGTSYEQYF. CDR3 nucleotides: TGCGCCAGCAGCCCTAGCGGGGGGACCTCCTACGAGCAGTACTTC.

The chain joins TRBV30 to TRBJ1-4, with D possibly matching TRBD1 (5 bases). The CDR3 length is 12 residues. Trimming shortened V by 5 bases and J by 5 bases, and 9 bases separated the two germline ends. Germline CDR1 GTSNPN, CDR2 SVGIG (reference sequence). DNA of the CDR3: TGTGCCTGGGACGCAGGGAATGAAAAACTGTTTTTT. This encodes CAWDAGNEKLFF. Looking up the rest from reference TRBV30 and TRBJ1-4 gives the full variable domain: SQTIHQWPATLVQPVGSPLSLECTVEGTSNPNLYWYRQAAGRGLQLLFYSVGIGQISSEVPQNLSASRPQDRQFILSSKKLLLSDSGFYLCAWDAGNEKLFFGSGTQLSVL.

The chain uses TRBV19 and TRBJ1-4; 8 nucleotides align to TRBD1. With 3 bases clipped from V and 8 bases from J, the junction kept 5 bases outside the gene matches. This CDR3 has 14 residues. The V gene's germline CDR1 is LNHDA and CDR2 SQIVND (reference sequence). In nucleotides, the CDR3 is TGTGCCAGTAGTATGGACAGGGAGGGAGAAAAACTGTTTTTT. Its protein is CASSMDREGEKLFF. Together with reference TRBV19 and TRBJ1-4, the CDR3 gives the full variable domain: DGGITQSPKYLFRKEGQNVTLSCEQNLNHDAMYWYRQDPGQGLRLIYYSQIVNDFQKGDIAEGYSVSREKKESFPLTVTSAQKNPTAFYLCASSMDREGEKLFFGSGTQLSVL.

J is TRBJ1-2 and V is TRBV7-9; D uncertain. Trimming cost V 5 bases and J 3 bases, with 10 bases left between them. The CDR3 has 13 residues. Germline CDR1 is SEHNR and CDR2 is FQNEAQ (reference sequence). The CDR3 coding sequence is TGTGCCAGCAGCCCTACCGACTACTATGGCTACACCTTC. Protein: CASSPTDYYGYTF.